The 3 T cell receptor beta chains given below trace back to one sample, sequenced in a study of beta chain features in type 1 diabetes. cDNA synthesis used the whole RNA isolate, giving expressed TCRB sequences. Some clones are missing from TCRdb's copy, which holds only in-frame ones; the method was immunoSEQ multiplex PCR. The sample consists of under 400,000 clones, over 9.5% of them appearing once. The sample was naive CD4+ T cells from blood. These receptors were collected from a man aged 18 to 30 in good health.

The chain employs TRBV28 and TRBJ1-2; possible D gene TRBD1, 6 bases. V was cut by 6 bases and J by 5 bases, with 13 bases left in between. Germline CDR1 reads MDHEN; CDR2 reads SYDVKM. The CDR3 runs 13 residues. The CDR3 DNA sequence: TGTGCCAGCAGCCTAGGGGGGGTGTATGGCTACACCTTC. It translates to CASSLGGVYGYTF.

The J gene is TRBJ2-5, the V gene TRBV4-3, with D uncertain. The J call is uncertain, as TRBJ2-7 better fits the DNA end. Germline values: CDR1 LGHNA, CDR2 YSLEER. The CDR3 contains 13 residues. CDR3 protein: CASSQSVSYEQYF. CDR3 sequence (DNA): TGCGCCAGCAGCCAGTCGGTTAGCTACGAGCAGTACTTC.

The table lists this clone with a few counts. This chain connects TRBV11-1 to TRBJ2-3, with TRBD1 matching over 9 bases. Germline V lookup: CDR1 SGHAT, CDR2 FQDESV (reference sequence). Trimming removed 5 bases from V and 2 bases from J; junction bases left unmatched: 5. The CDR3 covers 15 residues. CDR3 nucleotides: TGTGCCAGCAGCCGAGACAGGGGGGACACAGATACGCAGTATTTT. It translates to CASSRDRGDTDTQYF.